The rows below give T cell receptor beta chains drawn from one sample of a study of cytomegalovirus exposure and HLA in healthy donors. The table came from immunoSEQ multiplex PCR; TCRdb's copy has only in-frame clones and leaves some out. Its clone listing holds 100,000 to 150,000 clones. The source material was PBMCs. These receptor sequences come from a man aged 30-40 years in good health and CMV-seronegative. CDR3s include the opening cysteine and the closing phenylalanine or tryptophan. Each record gives: J gene, D gene, V gene, CDR3 protein, CDR3 DNA. D genes are given only for firm matches.

J: TRBJ2-2; D: .; V: TRBV6-5; CDR3: CASTRQGGTGELFF; DNA: TGTGCCAGCACACGACAGGGAGGCACCGGGGAGCTGTTTTTT
J: TRBJ2-2; D: TRBD1; V: TRBV28; CDR3: CASRGQDNTGELFF; DNA: TGTGCCAGCAGAGGACAGGATAACACCGGGGAGCTGTTTTTT
J: TRBJ2-1; D: .; V: TRBV7-9; CDR3: CASSSSGSLNEQFF; DNA: TGTGCCAGCAGCTCGTCAGGGTCCCTAAATGAGCAGTTCTTC
J: TRBJ2-2; D: .; V: TRBV28; CDR3: CASSTPVGELFF; DNA: TGTGCCAGCAGCACACCCGTCGGGGAGCTGTTTTTT
J: TRBJ1-6; D: .; V: TRBV6-1; CDR3: CASSTLGTNNSPLHF; DNA: TGTGCCAGCAGTACTCTAGGCACTAATAATTCACCCCTCCACTTT
J: TRBJ1-6; D: .; V: TRBV4-1; CDR3: CASSQDPPGYGSYNSPLHF; DNA: TGCGCCAGCAGCCAAGACCCCCCGGGGTATGGGTCCTATAATTCACCCCTCCACTTT
J: TRBJ1-4; D: .; V: TRBV5-1; CDR3: CASSSEGASNEKLFF; DNA: TGCGCCAGCTCTTCAGAAGGGGCCTCTAATGAAAAACTGTTTTTT
J: TRBJ2-1; D: TRBD2; V: TRBV27; CDR3: CASSPPGLASYNEQFF; DNA: TGTGCCAGCAGTCCCCCGGGACTAGCCTCCTACAATGAGCAGTTCTTC
J: TRBJ1-3; D: .; V: TRBV27; CDR3: CASRTLGTTTIYF; DNA: TGTGCCAGCAGGACACTCGGGACAACCACCATATATTTT
J: TRBJ2-3; D: TRBD2; V: TRBV9; CDR3: CASSPIAGGPFDTQYF; DNA: TGTGCCAGCAGCCCCATAGCGGGAGGGCCTTTTGATACGCAGTATTTT
J: TRBJ1-2; D: .; V: TRBV5-5; CDR3: CASSPGPSDDTF; DNA: TGTGCCAGCAGCCCAGGGCCTTCGGACGACACCTTC
J: TRBJ1-2; D: TRBD1; V: TRBV30; CDR3: CAFSNPTGVYGYTF; DNA: TGTGCCTTTTCTAACCCGACAGGGGTCTATGGCTACACCTTC
J: TRBJ1-1; D: TRBD1; V: TRBV5-1; CDR3: CASSLGPQGATEAFF; DNA: TGCGCCAGCAGCTTGGGCCCACAGGGGGCGACTGAAGCTTTCTTT
J: TRBJ2-5; D: TRBD2; V: TRBV5-1; CDR3: CASSLAGREGETQYF; DNA: TGCGCCAGCAGCTTAGCGGGGAGAGAAGGGGAGACCCAGTACTTC
J: TRBJ2-7; D: TRBD1; V: TRBV30; CDR3: CAWGGAGDRVTEQYF; DNA: TGTGCCTGGGGAGGAGCAGGGGACAGGGTAACCGAGCAGTACTTC
J: TRBJ1-5; D: TRBD1; V: TRBV7-9; CDR3: CASSGPGQGYQPQHF; DNA: TGTGCCAGCAGCGGACCGGGACAGGGGTATCAGCCCCAGCATTTT
J: TRBJ2-1; D: .; V: TRBV5-8; CDR3: CASSLGGGEQFF; DNA: TGTGCCAGCAGCTTGGGTGGCGGGGAGCAGTTCTTC
J: TRBJ1-1; D: .; V: TRBV5-1; CDR3: CASSLNSEAFF; DNA: TGCGCCAGCAGCTTGAACAGTGAAGCTTTCTTT
J: TRBJ1-4; D: .; V: TRBV28; CDR3: CASSFSGGATNEKLFF; DNA: TGTGCCAGCAGTTTTTCGGGGGGTGCAACTAATGAAAAACTGTTTTTT
J: TRBJ2-3; D: .; V: TRBV28; CDR3: CASSLVEFIPSTDTQYF; DNA: TGTGCCAGCAGTTTGGTAGAGTTCATCCCTAGCACAGATACGCAGTATTTT
J: TRBJ2-7; D: TRBD2; V: TRBV5-1; CDR3: CASSSSSGDYEQYF; DNA: TGCGCCAGCAGCTCTTCTAGCGGGGACTACGAGCAGTACTTC
J: TRBJ1-2; D: .; V: TRBV27; CDR3: CASRTGREGGYTF; DNA: TGTGCCAGCAGGACAGGTCGGGAGGGTGGCTACACCTTC
J: TRBJ2-2; D: TRBD2; V: TRBV10-1; CDR3: CASILSESGRVTGELFF; DNA: TGCGCCAGCATCTTGAGTGAGAGCGGGAGGGTGACCGGGGAGCTGTTTTTT
J: TRBJ2-1; D: TRBD2; V: TRBV4-2; CDR3: CASSQDAASGAYNEQFF; DNA: TGTGCCAGCAGCCAAGATGCGGCTAGCGGGGCATACAATGAGCAGTTCTTC
J: TRBJ2-5; D: .; V: TRBV5-4; CDR3: CASSSWTEETQYF; DNA: TGTGCCAGCAGCTCATGGACTGAAGAGACCCAGTACTTC
J: TRBJ1-6; D: .; V: TRBV19; CDR3: CASSAAGAAGNSPLHF; DNA: TGTGCCAGTAGTGCCGCCGGGGCCGCGGGGAATTCACCCCTCCACTTT
J: TRBJ2-2; D: TRBD2; V: TRBV27; CDR3: CASRLAGAAGELFF; DNA: TGTGCCAGCAGGTTAGCGGGGGCTGCCGGGGAGCTGTTTTTT
J: TRBJ2-1; D: TRBD2; V: TRBV7-6; CDR3: CASRATSGRDNEQFF; DNA: TGTGCCAGCAGAGCGACTAGCGGGAGGGACAATGAGCAGTTCTTC
J: TRBJ2-7; D: TRBD1; V: TRBV5-1; CDR3: CASGHGDRTYEQYF; DNA: TGCGCCAGCGGCCACGGGGACAGGACCTACGAGCAGTACTTC
J: TRBJ2-1; D: TRBD2; V: TRBV4-2; CDR3: CASSQWTSGNAEQFF; DNA: TGTGCCAGCAGCCAATGGACTAGCGGGAATGCTGAGCAGTTCTTC
J: TRBJ1-1; D: .; V: TRBV7-9; CDR3: CASSLVRGMNTEAFF; DNA: TGTGCCAGCAGCTTGGTTCGGGGGATGAACACTGAAGCTTTCTTT
J: TRBJ1-5; D: .; V: TRBV30; CDR3: CAWRPGKNQPQHF; DNA: TGTGCCTGGAGGCCCGGGAAAAATCAGCCCCAGCATTTT
J: TRBJ2-7; D: TRBD2; V: TRBV11-2; CDR3: CASSLLGGGEQYF; DNA: TGTGCCAGCAGCCTTCTGGGGGGGGGCGAGCAGTACTTC
J: TRBJ1-2; D: TRBD1; V: TRBV14; CDR3: CASSPGTGKYGYTF; DNA: TGTGCCAGCAGCCCCGGGACAGGGAAATATGGCTACACCTTC
J: TRBJ2-7; D: TRBD2; V: TRBV27; CDR3: CASSPPRTSGSDYEQYF; DNA: TGTGCCAGCAGTCCTCCGAGGACTAGCGGGAGTGACTACGAGCAGTACTTC